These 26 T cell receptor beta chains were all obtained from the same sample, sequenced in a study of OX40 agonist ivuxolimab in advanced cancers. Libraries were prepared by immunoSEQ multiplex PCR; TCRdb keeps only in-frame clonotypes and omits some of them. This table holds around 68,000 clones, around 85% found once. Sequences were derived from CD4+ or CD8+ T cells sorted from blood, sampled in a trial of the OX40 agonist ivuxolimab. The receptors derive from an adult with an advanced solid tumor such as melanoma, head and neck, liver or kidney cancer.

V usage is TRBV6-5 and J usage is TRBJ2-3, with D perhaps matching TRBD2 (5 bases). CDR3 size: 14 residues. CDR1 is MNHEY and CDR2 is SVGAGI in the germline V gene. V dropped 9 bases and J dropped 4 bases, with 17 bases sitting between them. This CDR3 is CASSPLDSSDTQYF. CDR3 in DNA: TGTGCCAGTTCTCCCCTGGACTCGTCAGATACGCAGTATTTT.

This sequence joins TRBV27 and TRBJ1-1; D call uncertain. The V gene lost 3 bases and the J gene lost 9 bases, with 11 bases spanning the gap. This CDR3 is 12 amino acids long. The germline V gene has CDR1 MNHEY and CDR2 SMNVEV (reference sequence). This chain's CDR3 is CASSFLPGKAFF. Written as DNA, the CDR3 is TGTGCCAGCAGTTTTTTACCGGGTAAAGCTTTCTTT.

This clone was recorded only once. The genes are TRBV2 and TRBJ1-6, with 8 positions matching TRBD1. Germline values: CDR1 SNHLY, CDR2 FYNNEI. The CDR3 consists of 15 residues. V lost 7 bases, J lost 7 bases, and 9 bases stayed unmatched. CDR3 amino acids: CASIYGTGDNSPLHF. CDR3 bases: TGTGCCAGCATTTACGGGACAGGAGACAATTCACCCCTCCACTTT.

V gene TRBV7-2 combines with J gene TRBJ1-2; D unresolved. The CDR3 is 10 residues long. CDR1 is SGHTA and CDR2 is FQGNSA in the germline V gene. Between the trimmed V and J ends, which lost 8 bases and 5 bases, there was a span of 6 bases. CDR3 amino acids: CASGEYGYTF. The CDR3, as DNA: TGTGCCAGCGGGGAGTATGGCTACACCTTC.

The CDR3 loop reads CASSLDAPSSDYTF. DNA for the CDR3: TGTGCCAGCAGCTTAGATGCCCCCTCGAGCGACTACACCTTC. The J gene is TRBJ1-2, the V gene TRBV7-9; D is uncertain. Germline lookup yields CDR1 SEHNR and CDR2 FQNEAQ (reference sequence). Trimming cost V 1 base and J 10 bases, with 16 bases left between them. This CDR3 has 14 amino acids.

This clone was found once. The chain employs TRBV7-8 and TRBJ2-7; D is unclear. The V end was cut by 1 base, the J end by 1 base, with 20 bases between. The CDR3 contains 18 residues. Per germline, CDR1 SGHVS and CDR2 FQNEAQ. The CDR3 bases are TGTGCCAGCAGCTTAGGGTTTTGGGCGGAACCTGGTTCCTACGAGCAGTACTTC. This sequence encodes CASSLGFWAEPGSYEQYF.

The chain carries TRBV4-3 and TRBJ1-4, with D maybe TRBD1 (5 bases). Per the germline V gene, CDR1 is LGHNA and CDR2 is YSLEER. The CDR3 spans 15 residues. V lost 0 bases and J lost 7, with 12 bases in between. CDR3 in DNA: TGCGCCAGCAGCCAAGATATGATCCAGGGTGAAAAACTGTTTTTT. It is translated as CASSQDMIQGEKLFF.

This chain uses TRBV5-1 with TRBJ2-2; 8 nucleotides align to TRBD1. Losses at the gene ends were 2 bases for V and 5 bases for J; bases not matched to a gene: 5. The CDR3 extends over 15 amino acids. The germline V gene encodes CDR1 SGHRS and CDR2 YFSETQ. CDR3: CASSFQGAETGELFF. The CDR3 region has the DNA TGCGCCAGCAGCTTTCAGGGGGCAGAGACCGGGGAGCTGTTTTTT.

CDR3 bases: TGTGCCAGCAGTTATACACAGAACACTGAAGCTTTCTTT. This translates into CASSYTQNTEAFF. This chain links TRBV6-5 with TRBJ1-1, with D unclear. The V end lost 3 bases, the J end lost 1 base, and 6 bases lay between the germline ends. Germline V gene sequence: CDR1 MNHEY, CDR2 SVGAGI. This CDR3 is built from 13 residues.

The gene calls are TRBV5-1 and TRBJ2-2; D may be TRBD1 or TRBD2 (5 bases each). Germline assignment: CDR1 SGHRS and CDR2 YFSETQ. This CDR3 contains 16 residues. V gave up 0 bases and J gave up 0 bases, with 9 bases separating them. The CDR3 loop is CASSLGQGANTGELFF. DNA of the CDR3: TGCGCCAGCAGCTTGGGTCAGGGAGCGAACACCGGGGAGCTGTTTTTT.

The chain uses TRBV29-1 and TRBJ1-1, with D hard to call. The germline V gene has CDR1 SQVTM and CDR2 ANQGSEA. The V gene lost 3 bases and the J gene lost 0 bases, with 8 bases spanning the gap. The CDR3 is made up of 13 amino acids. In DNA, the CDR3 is TGCAGCGTTGAGCAGAGTATGAACACTGAAGCTTTCTTT. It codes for CSVEQSMNTEAFF.

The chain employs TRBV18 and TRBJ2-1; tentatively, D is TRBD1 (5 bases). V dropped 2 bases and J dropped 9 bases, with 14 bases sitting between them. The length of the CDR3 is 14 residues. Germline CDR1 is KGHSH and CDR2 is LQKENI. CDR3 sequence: CASSPVRARGEQFF. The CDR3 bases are TGTGCCAGCTCACCAGTCAGGGCTAGAGGTGAGCAGTTCTTC.

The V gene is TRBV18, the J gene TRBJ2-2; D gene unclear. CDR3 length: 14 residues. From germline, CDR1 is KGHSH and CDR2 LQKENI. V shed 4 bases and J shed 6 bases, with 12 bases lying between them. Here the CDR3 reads CASSQGDGAGELFF. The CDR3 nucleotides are TGTGCCAGCTCACAGGGTGACGGAGCCGGGGAGCTGTTTTTT.

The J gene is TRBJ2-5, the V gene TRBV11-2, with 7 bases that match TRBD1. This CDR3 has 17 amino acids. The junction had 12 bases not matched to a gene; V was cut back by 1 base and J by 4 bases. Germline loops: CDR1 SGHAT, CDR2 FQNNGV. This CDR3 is CASSLVRGRGSGETQYF. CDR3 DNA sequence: TGTGCCAGCAGCTTAGTTAGAGGCAGGGGGTCGGGAGAGACCCAGTACTTC.

The CDR3: CASSFGGAEPQHF. The CDR3 coding sequence is TGTGCCAGCAGCTTCGGGGGGGCAGAGCCCCAGCATTTT. The V gene is TRBV7-2, the J gene TRBJ1-5; a possible D gene is TRBD1 (6 bases). Germline V gene data show CDR1 as SGHTA and CDR2 as FQGNSA. Trimming removed 3 bases at V and 8 bases at J, with 11 bases between. The CDR3 totals 13 residues. Using reference TRBV7-2 and TRBJ1-5 for the parts outside the CDR3, the full variable domain is GAGVSQSPSNKVTEKGKDVELRCDPISGHTALYWYRQSLGQGLEFLIYFQGNSAPDKSGLPSDRFSAERTGGSVSTLTIQRTQQEDSAVYLCASSFGGAEPQHFGDGTRLSIL.

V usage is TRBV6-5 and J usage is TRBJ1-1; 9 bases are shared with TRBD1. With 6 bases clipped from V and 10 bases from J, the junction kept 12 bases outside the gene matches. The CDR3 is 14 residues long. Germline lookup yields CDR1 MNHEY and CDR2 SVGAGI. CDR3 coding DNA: TGTGCCAGCAGACCACCGGACAGGGGAGTAGGAGCTTTCTTT. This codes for CASRPPDRGVGAFF.

CDR3: CASSPSGGRTEAFF. The CDR3, as DNA: TGTGCCAGCTCACCAAGCGGGGGAAGAACTGAAGCTTTCTTT. The chain combines TRBV18 with TRBJ1-1; TRBD1 might be the D (5 bases). The V end lost 2 bases, the J end lost 5 bases, and 12 bases lay between the germline ends. The CDR3 totals 14 residues. CDR1 is KGHSH and CDR2 is LQKENI in the germline V gene.

Here the CDR3 DNA reads TGCGCCAGCAGCTCCGGGACTGGAAACACTGAAGCTTTCTTT. This translates into CASSSGTGNTEAFF. This chain uses TRBV5-1 with TRBJ1-1, with D perhaps TRBD1 (5 bases). CDR1 is SGHRS and CDR2 is YFSETQ in the germline V gene. Trimming shortened V by 3 bases and J by 2 bases, and 11 bases separated the two germline ends. There are 14 residues in the CDR3.

The CDR3 region is CASSTSNQPQHF. The DNA of the CDR3 is TGTGCCAGCAGCACAAGCAATCAGCCCCAGCATTTT. The rearrangement links TRBV11-2 to TRBJ1-5, with D uncertain. V was clipped by 5 bases and J by 1 base, with 3 bases between them. Germline assignment: CDR1 SGHAT and CDR2 FQNNGV. This CDR3 is built from 12 residues.

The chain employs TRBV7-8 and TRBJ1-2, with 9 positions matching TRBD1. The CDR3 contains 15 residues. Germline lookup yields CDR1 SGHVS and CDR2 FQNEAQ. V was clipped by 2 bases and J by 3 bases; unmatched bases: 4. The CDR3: CASSLRTGEDYGYTF. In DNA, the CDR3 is TGTGCCAGCAGCTTACGGACAGGGGAGGACTATGGCTACACCTTC.

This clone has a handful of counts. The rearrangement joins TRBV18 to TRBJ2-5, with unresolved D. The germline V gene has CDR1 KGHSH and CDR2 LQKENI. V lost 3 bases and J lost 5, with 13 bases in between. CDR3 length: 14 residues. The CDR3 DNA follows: TGTGCCAGCTCACCCTCGGTCGACTCTGAGACCCAGTACTTC. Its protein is CASSPSVDSETQYF. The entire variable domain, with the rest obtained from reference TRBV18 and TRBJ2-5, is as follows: NAGVMQNPRHLVRRRGQEARLRCSPMKGHSHVYWYRQLPEEGLKFMVYLQKENIIDESGMPKERFSAEFPKEGPSILRIQQVVRGDSAAYFCASSPSVDSETQYFGPGTRLLVL.

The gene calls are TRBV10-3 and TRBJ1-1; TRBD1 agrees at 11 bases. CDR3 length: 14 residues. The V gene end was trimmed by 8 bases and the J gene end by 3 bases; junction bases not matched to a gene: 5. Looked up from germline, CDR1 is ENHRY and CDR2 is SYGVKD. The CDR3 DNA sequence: TGTGCCATCGGGACAGGGGGTAGGGACACTGAAGCTTTCTTT. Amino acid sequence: CAIGTGGRDTEAFF.

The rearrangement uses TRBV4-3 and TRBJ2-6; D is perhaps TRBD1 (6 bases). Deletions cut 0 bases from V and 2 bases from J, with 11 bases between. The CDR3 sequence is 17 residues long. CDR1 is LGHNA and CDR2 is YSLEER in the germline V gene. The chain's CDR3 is CASSQELDRAGANVLTF. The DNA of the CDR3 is TGCGCCAGCAGCCAAGAACTGGACAGAGCTGGGGCCAACGTCCTGACTTTC.

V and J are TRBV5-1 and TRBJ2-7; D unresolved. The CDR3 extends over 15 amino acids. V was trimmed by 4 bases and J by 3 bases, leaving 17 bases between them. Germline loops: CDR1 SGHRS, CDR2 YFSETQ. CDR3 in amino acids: CASSLAVAVGYEQYF. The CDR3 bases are TGCGCCAGCAGCCTCGCCGTTGCCGTTGGCTACGAGCAGTACTTC.

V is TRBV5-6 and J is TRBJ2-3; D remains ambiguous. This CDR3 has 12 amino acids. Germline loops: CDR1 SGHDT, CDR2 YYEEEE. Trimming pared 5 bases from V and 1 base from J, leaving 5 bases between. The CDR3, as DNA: TGTGCCAGCAGACGGGGCACAGATACGCAGTATTTT. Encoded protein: CASRRGTDTQYF.

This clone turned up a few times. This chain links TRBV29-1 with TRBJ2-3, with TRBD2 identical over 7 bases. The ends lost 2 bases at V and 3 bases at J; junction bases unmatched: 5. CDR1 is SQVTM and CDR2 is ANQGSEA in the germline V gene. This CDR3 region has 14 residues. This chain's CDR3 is CSVEQRGGTDTQYF. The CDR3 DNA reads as TGCAGCGTTGAACAGCGGGGTGGGACAGATACGCAGTATTTT.